The T cell receptor (beta chain) described here comes from a study of CD8 T cells in Susac syndrome. While CD8+ and CD4+ T cells were isolated negatively, TEMRA cells were enriched by FACS. This CDR3 comprises 13 residues. Germline CDR1 is SGHAT and CDR2 is FQNNGV. V was clipped by 5 bases and J by 9 bases; unmatched bases: 6. With random hexamers, reverse transcription was performed on about 0.5 to 1 ug of RNA. It was immunoSEQ multiplex PCR that amplified TCR beta CDR3 across 54 Vbeta and 13 Jbeta. Each CDR3 protein is one row after TCRdb ran MiXCR on the immunoSEQ multiplex PCR reads. The profile shows 50,000 or so distinct CDR3 sequences, under 95% of them singletons.

The V gene is TRBV11-2, the J gene TRBJ2-1, with 8 bases aligning to TRBD2. This sequence originates from a human donor in good health. Sequences were obtained from CD8+ T cells from PBMCs. As DNA, the CDR3 is TGTGCCAGCAGCACCGGGGGGGAGGGTGAGCAGTTCTTC. Translated, it gives CASSTGGEGEQFF. Together with reference TRBV11-2 and TRBJ2-1, the CDR3 gives the full variable domain: EAGVAQSPRYKIIEKRQSVAFWCNPISGHATLYWYQQILGQGPKLLIQFQNNGVVDDSQLPKDRFSAERLKGVDSTLKIQPAKLEDSAVYLCASSTGGEGEQFFGPGTRLTVL.